In its sample, the clone carrying this T cell receptor beta chain was seen a few times. Antigen: not known. The data derive from a study of cytomegalovirus exposure and HLA in healthy donors. Turning to the study itself: Inside one of the first data releases sat 75 million to 100 million unique TCRs taken from HLA-typed donors. The study's findings and limits: Apparent HLA restriction characterized most CMV-associated TCR beta chains in a later analysis. A later analysis linked a missense variant in DCLRE1C to the trimming of TCR beta V and J genes. An apparent linkage of common viral pathogens to several of the most significant clusters emerged in a later analysis.

Use of 60 Vbeta and 13 Jbeta primers characterized the PCR. TCRdb's copy holds only in-frame clones and misses some; the assay was immunoSEQ multiplex PCR. The data show approximately 120,000 clones, about 74% seen once. Germline V CDR1 and CDR2: SEHNR, FQNEAQ (reference sequence). V gave up 4 bases and J gave up 3 bases, with 6 bases separating them. The CDR3 has 12 residues. The clonotype was recovered from a woman aged 50 to 60 in good health and CMV-seropositive. The chain employs TRBV7-9 and TRBJ1-1; possible D gene TRBD1, 5 bases. Sequenced: PBMCs. Here the CDR3 DNA reads TGTGCCAGCAGCTGGGGGGACACTGAAGCTTTCTTT. This gives the protein CASSWGDTEAFF.